What follows are 25 T cell receptor beta chains derived from one specimen sequenced in a study of follicular helper T cells after annual influenza vaccination. Produced via immunoSEQ multiplex PCR; TCRdb's table is partial and in-frame only. The data hold over 14,000 clones, with 70% to 85% observed a single time. Time point described: 2014-2015 season, 7 days after vaccination. The sequences come from CXCR5+ CD38- circulating T follicular helper cells from blood, collected 7 days after influenza vaccination. Noted subset: circulating Tfh, non-naive CD4+CXCR5+PD-1+ (ICOS+CD38+ or ICOS-CD38-). The receptors come from an adult who received the influenza vaccine.

The CDR3 DNA reads TGTGCCTGGAGCCCTGGGGGGACTGGGGCCAACGTCCTGACTTTC. This codes for CAWSPGGTGANVLTF. V usage is TRBV30 and J usage is TRBJ2-6; tentatively, D is TRBD2 (6 bases). CDR1 GTSNPN and CDR2 SVGIG come from the germline V gene (reference sequence). V was cut by 3 bases and J by 2 bases, with 11 bases left in between. This CDR3 spans 15 amino acids.

This chain links TRBV2 with TRBJ2-1; TRBD2 matches at 13 bases. This CDR3 is built from 21 residues. Germline trimming cut 0 bases from V and 4 bases from J; bases unmatched to any gene: 15. The germline gives CDR1 SNHLY, CDR2 FYNNEI. The CDR3 loop reads CASSEAGAGTSGVEGYNEQFF. For the CDR3, the DNA is TGTGCCAGCAGTGAAGCGGGGGCGGGGACTAGCGGGGTGGAAGGGTACAATGAGCAGTTCTTC.

This chain uses TRBV5-1 with TRBJ2-6; D is perhaps TRBD1 (5 bases). V was cut by 1 base and J by 1 base, with 9 bases left in between. CDR3 length: 16 amino acids. The germline V gene encodes CDR1 SGHRS and CDR2 YFSETQ. Here the CDR3 DNA reads TGCGCCAGCAGCTTGCTGGCAGGGTCTGGGGCCAACGTCCTGACTTTC. Protein product: CASSLLAGSGANVLTF.

The V gene is TRBV5-1, the J gene TRBJ2-5, with a tentative D call TRBD1 (6 bases). Germline CDR1 SGHRS, CDR2 YFSETQ. Trimming took 2 bases from V and 4 from J, leaving 6 bases between them. The CDR3 consists of 12 residues. CDR3 residues: CASSLQGETQYF. The CDR3 coding sequence is TGCGCCAGCAGCTTACAGGGAGAGACCCAGTACTTC.

The chain is built from TRBV5-1 and TRBJ1-2, with D perhaps TRBD1 (5 bases). In germline, CDR1 is SGHRS, CDR2 YFSETQ. The CDR3 covers 13 residues. The V gene lost 1 base and the J gene lost 4 bases, with 8 bases spanning the gap. CDR3 amino acids: CASSLRTGYGYTF. In nucleotides, the CDR3 is TGCGCCAGCAGCTTGCGAACAGGCTATGGCTACACCTTC. Full variable domain (missing parts from reference TRBV5-1 and TRBJ1-2): KAGVTQTPRYLIKTRGQQVTLSCSPISGHRSVSWYQQTPGQGLQFLFEYFSETQRNKGNFPGRFSGRQFSNSRSEMNVSTLELGDSALYLCASSLRTGYGYTFGSGTRLTVV.

V is TRBV7-9 and J is TRBJ2-7; 7 nucleotides line up with TRBD2. CDR3 length: 17 residues. Trimming cost V 4 bases and J 4 bases; bases outside gene matches: 16. Germline CDR1 and CDR2: SEHNR and FQNEAQ (reference sequence). This CDR3 is CASSSRAGRDKGYEQYF. For the CDR3, the DNA is TGTGCCAGCAGCTCCCGAGCGGGGAGGGATAAGGGGTACGAGCAGTACTTC.

The chain is built from TRBV19 and TRBJ1-2; D is undetermined. The V gene's germline CDR1 is LNHDA and CDR2 SQIVND (reference sequence). The length of the CDR3 is 15 residues. Trimming cost V 3 bases and J 4 bases, with 15 bases left between them. In nucleotides, the CDR3 is TGTGCCAGTAGTATCGGTAATTTAAACGGCTATGGCTACACCTTC. It encodes CASSIGNLNGYGYTF.

V gene TRBV30 combines with J gene TRBJ1-1; 12 positions agree with TRBD1. CDR1 and CDR2 (germline): GTSNPN, SVGIG (reference sequence). V was clipped by 3 bases and J by 11 bases; unmatched bases: 10. This CDR3 contains 14 residues. CDR3 residues: CAWRPGTGGAEAFF. The CDR3 region has the DNA TGTGCCTGGAGACCAGGGACAGGGGGCGCAGAGGCTTTCTTT.

In DNA form, the CDR3 reads TGTGCCAGCTTCCGGGGGTCCGGCACTGAAGCTTTCTTT. The encoded protein is CASFRGSGTEAFF. V usage is TRBV6-1 and J usage is TRBJ1-1; maybe TRBD1 (5 bases). Germline CDR1 and CDR2: MNHNS and SASEGT. Trimming took 8 bases from V and 4 from J, leaving 14 bases between them. This CDR3 contains 13 residues.

The V call is TRBV6-5, the J call TRBJ1-2; no definite D call. Germline lookup yields CDR1 MNHEY and CDR2 SVGAGI. V lost 2 bases to trimming and J lost 2 bases, with 9 bases between them. This CDR3 is built from 14 residues. This chain's CDR3 is CASSYKTSNYGYTF. The CDR3 nucleotides are TGTGCCAGCAGTTACAAGACATCAAACTATGGCTACACCTTC.

The rearrangement links TRBV7-2 to TRBJ2-1, with TRBD2 matching 9 bases. This CDR3 is 14 amino acids long. The germline V gene encodes CDR1 SGHTA and CDR2 FQGNSA. J was trimmed by 9 bases and V by 4 bases; bases with no gene match: 7. Written as DNA, the CDR3 is TGTGCCAGCAGCTCTCCCGGACTAGCGACTGAGCAGTTCTTC. Its translation is CASSSPGLATEQFF.

The gene calls are TRBV6-5 and TRBJ2-3; 9 positions agree with TRBD2. The CDR3 spans 16 residues. The ends lost 0 bases at V and 6 bases at J; junction bases unmatched: 7. Germline V gives CDR1 MNHEY, CDR2 SVGAGI. CDR3: CASSYSRTSERDTQYF. CDR3 sequence (DNA): TGTGCCAGCAGTTACTCCCGGACTAGCGAACGGGATACGCAGTATTTT.

The chain links TRBV7-9 to TRBJ2-6, with D hard to call. The CDR3 is made up of 15 amino acids. The V end lost 1 base, the J end lost 0 bases, and 4 bases lay between the germline ends. CDR1 and CDR2 from the germline V gene are SEHNR and FQNEAQ (reference sequence). CDR3: CASSLGSSGANVLTF. The CDR3 nucleotides are TGTGCCAGCAGCTTAGGTAGCTCTGGGGCCAACGTCCTGACTTTC.

The rearrangement uses TRBV25-1 and TRBJ2-7, with D perhaps matching TRBD1 (6 bases). Germline V gene data show CDR1 as MGHDK and CDR2 as SYGVNS. V shed 5 bases and J shed 7 bases, with 12 bases lying between them. The length of the CDR3 is 12 residues. The DNA for the CDR3 is TGTGCCAGCAGTTTACAGGGTTTTGAGCAGTACTTC. It is translated as CASSLQGFEQYF.

This clone was observed a few times. V is TRBV6-5 and J is TRBJ1-6; D is unclear. There are 12 residues in the CDR3. Between the trimmed V and J ends, which lost 5 bases and 13 bases, there was a span of 12 bases. Germline loops: CDR1 MNHEY, CDR2 SVGAGI. CDR3 sequence reads: CASSPSAGPLHF. In DNA form, the CDR3 reads TGTGCCAGCAGTCCTAGTGCCGGCCCCCTCCACTTT.

The chain joins TRBV5-5 to TRBJ2-3; TRBD1 matches 7 bases. V lost 0 bases to trimming and J lost 2 bases; unmatched junction nucleotides: 3. Looked up from germline, CDR1 is SGHKS and CDR2 is YYEKEE (reference sequence). CDR3 length: 15 residues. CDR3 protein: CASSLVTGTTDTQYF. CDR3 DNA sequence: TGTGCCAGCAGCTTGGTGACAGGGACCACAGATACGCAGTATTTT. The complete variable domain, with remaining parts taken from reference TRBV5-5 and TRBJ2-3, reads DAGVTQSPTHLIKTRGQQVTLRCSPISGHKSVSWYQQVLGQGPQFIFQYYEKEERGRGNFPDRFSARQFPNYSSELNVNALLLGDSALYLCASSLVTGTTDTQYFGPGTRLTVL.

J is TRBJ2-2 and V is TRBV28; TRBD2 aligns across 10 bases. This CDR3 is built from 14 residues. Germline V gene lookup returns CDR1 MDHEN and CDR2 SYDVKM. J was trimmed by 5 bases and V by 8 bases; bases with no gene match: 5. The CDR3 sequence: CASQAGGRTGELFF. In DNA form, the CDR3 reads TGTGCCAGCCAAGCGGGGGGGAGGACCGGGGAGCTGTTTTTT. Drawing the rest from reference TRBV28 and TRBJ2-2, the complete variable domain is DVKVTQSSRYLVKRTGEKVFLECVQDMDHENMFWYRQDPGLGLRLIYFSYDVKMKEKGDIPEGYSVSREKKERFSLILESASTNQTSMYLCASQAGGRTGELFFGEGSRLTVL.

CDR3 in amino acids: CASSPTTGGIYGYTF. CDR3 coding DNA: TGTGCCAGCAGCCCCACGACAGGGGGTATCTATGGCTACACCTTC. This chain joins TRBV6-5 and TRBJ1-2; 9 positions match TRBD1. The J segment lost 4 bases and the V segment lost 6 bases, leaving 9 bases of the junction unmatched. Germline values: CDR1 MNHEY, CDR2 SVGAGI. CDR3 size: 15 residues.

V gene TRBV7-8 combines with J gene TRBJ2-2; D unclear. Trimming removed 0 bases at V and 5 bases at J, with 10 bases between. Per germline, CDR1 SGHVS and CDR2 FQNEAQ. The CDR3 totals 15 residues. The CDR3 loop is CASSLAAQNTGELFF. For the CDR3, the DNA is TGTGCCAGCAGCTTAGCCGCACAGAATACCGGGGAGCTGTTTTTT.

The chain recombines TRBV2 with TRBJ2-7; TRBD1 might be the D (5 bases). The germline gives CDR1 SNHLY, CDR2 FYNNEI. The CDR3 has 14 residues. Deletions cut 4 bases from V and 3 bases from J, with 13 bases between. The CDR3 nucleotides are TGTGCCAGCAGTGTTCCTAAGGGGTACTACGAGCAGTACTTC. Amino acids: CASSVPKGYYEQYF.

The V gene is TRBV5-8, the J gene TRBJ2-2; unclear D gene. CDR1 and CDR2 from the germline V gene are SGHTS and YDEGEE. V was pared by 4 bases and J by 7 bases, with 11 bases between. The CDR3 totals 13 residues. The CDR3 sequence is CASSPRRVGELFF. The DNA of the CDR3 is TGTGCCAGCAGCCCGCGCCGGGTCGGGGAGCTGTTTTTT.

This sequence joins TRBV28 and TRBJ2-1, with D tentatively TRBD2 (6 bases). The CDR3 runs 13 residues. Germline CDR1 is MDHEN and CDR2 is SYDVKM. Trimming removed 8 bases at V and 3 bases at J, with 11 bases between. The CDR3 sequence: CASFTGGYNEQFF. CDR3 in DNA: TGTGCCAGCTTTACCGGGGGCTACAATGAGCAGTTCTTC.

The chain couples TRBV7-3 to TRBJ2-3; possible D gene TRBD2, 5 bases. V lost 5 bases to trimming and J lost 2 bases, with 11 bases between them. The CDR3 contains 14 residues. CDR1 is SGHTA and CDR2 is FQGTGA in the germline V gene. The CDR3 is CASSLSGYTDTQYF. The CDR3 coding sequence is TGTGCCAGCAGCCTGTCGGGGTACACAGATACGCAGTATTTT.

This chain uses TRBV15 with TRBJ1-6; 8 bases map to TRBD1. Germline lookup yields CDR1 LNHNV and CDR2 YYDKDF (reference sequence). After removal of 2 bases from V and 7 bases from J, the junction contained 4 bases not matched to a gene. The CDR3 is 15 amino acids. CDR3 sequence: CATSRSGQGNSPLHF. CDR3 DNA: TGTGCCACCAGCAGATCAGGACAGGGCAATTCACCCCTCCACTTT. The full variable domain, with the rest looked up from reference TRBV15 and TRBJ1-6, is DAMVIQNPRYQVTQFGKPVTLSCSQTLNHNVMYWYQQKSSQAPKLLFHYYDKDFNNEADTPDNFQSRRPNTSFCFLDIRSPGLGDTAMYLCATSRSGQGNSPLHFGNGTRLTVT.

This chain uses TRBV19 with TRBJ2-3, with a tentative D call TRBD1 (5 bases). Trimming stripped 4 bases from V and 8 bases from J, with 13 bases between. The CDR3 runs 13 residues. Looked up from germline, CDR1 is LNHDA and CDR2 is SQIVND (reference sequence). CDR3 bases: TGTGCCAGTAGTAGGCCACAGGACCGTACGCAGTATTTT. It yields the protein CASSRPQDRTQYF. The full variable domain, its missing parts supplied by reference TRBV19 and TRBJ2-3, is DGGITQSPKYLFRKEGQNVTLSCEQNLNHDAMYWYRQDPGQGLRLIYYSQIVNDFQKGDIAEGYSVSREKKESFPLTVTSAQKNPTAFYLCASSRPQDRTQYFGPGTRLTVL.